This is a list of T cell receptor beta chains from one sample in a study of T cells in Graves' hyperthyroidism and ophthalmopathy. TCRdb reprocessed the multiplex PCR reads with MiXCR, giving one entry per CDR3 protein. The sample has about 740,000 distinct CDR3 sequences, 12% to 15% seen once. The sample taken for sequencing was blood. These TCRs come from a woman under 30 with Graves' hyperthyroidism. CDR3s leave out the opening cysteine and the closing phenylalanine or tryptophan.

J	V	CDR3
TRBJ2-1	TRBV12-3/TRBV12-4	ASSLWAGGPSDEQF
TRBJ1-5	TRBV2	ASSGDLGNQSQH
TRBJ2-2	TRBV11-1	ASSLAPQRELF
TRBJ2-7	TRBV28	ASSLGQGSYERY
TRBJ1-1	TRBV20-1	SARDSRKVNTEAF
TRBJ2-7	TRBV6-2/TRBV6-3	ASSYLPTGHYEQY
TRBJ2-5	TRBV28	ASTPNRAVGETQY
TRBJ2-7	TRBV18	ASSPVSEVYEQY
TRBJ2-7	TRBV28	ASRGRYEQY
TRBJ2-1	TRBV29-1	STGEASYNEQF
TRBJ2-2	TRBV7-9	ASRITGDTGELF
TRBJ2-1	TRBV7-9	ASSAGLTSGRANNEQF